This TCR beta chain was sequenced in a study of cytomegalovirus exposure and HLA in healthy donors. Overall study findings and caveats: Most likely, a cluster of highly shared sequence variants arose as a sequencing artifact. For most TCR beta V segments, an earlier analysis put the productive rate at about 87% or about 30% of the time. Clonal expansion, a later analysis showed, was greater in HLA-associated TCR beta chains than in equally common others. A link between a missense DCLRE1C variant and TCR beta V- and J-gene trimming emerged from a later analysis.

The germline V gene has CDR1 MDHEN and CDR2 SYDVKM. Trimming stripped 2 bases from V and 2 bases from J, with 10 bases between. This CDR3 is 14 amino acids long. The PCR made use of 60 Vbeta and 13 Jbeta primers. Generated by immunoSEQ multiplex PCR, the TCRdb table keeps only in-frame clones and is missing some. The sample holds some 90,000 clones, around four fifths seen once. This clone has just a few counts. What it recognizes is unknown. This rearrangement joins TRBV28 to TRBJ2-7; a possible D gene is TRBD2 (6 bases). Sequenced material: PBMCs. The sequence was obtained from a male donor in good health and CMV-seropositive. Here the CDR3 reads CASSLPRGTYEQYF. For the CDR3, the DNA is TGTGCCAGCAGTTTACCGCGGGGAACCTACGAGCAGTACTTC.